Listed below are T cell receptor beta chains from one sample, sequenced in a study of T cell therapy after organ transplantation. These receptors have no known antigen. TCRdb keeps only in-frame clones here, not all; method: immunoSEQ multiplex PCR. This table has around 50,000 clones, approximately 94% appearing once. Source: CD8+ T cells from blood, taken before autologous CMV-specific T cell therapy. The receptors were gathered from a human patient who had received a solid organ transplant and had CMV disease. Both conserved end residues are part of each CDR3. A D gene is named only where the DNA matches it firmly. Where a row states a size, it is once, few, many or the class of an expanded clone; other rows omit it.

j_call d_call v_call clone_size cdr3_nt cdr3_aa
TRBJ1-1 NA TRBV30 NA TGTGCCTGGGGGGACGGTTTGAACACTGAAGCTTTCTTT CAWGDGLNTEAFF
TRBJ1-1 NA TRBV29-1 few TGCAGCGTGGACAAGAACACTGAAGCTTTCTTT CSVDKNTEAFF
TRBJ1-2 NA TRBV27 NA TGTGCCAGCAGTCTACTCCAAGATGGGGGCGAAGGCTACACCTTC CASSLLQDGGEGYTF
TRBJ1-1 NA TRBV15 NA TGTGCCACCCTGGACCGGATGAACACTGAAGCTTTCTTT CATLDRMNTEAFF
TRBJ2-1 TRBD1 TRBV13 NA TGTGCCAGCAGCCCGGACAGGGCAAATGAGCAGTTCTTC CASSPDRANEQFF
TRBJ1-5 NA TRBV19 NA TGTGCCAGTAGTATAGAGGCCAGTCATAGCAATCAGCCCCAGCATTTT CASSIEASHSNQPQHF
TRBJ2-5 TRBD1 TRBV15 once TGTGCCACCAGCCGGACAGGGGGAATTCGAGAGACCCAGTACTTC CATSRTGGIRETQYF
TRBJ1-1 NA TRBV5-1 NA TGCGCCAGCAGCCACATGGGGGTTCACACTGAAGCTTTCTTT CASSHMGVHTEAFF
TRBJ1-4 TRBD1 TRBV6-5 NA TGTGCCAGCAGTTACTCGAGACAGGGCGGCGATGAAAAACTGTTTTTT CASSYSRQGGDEKLFF
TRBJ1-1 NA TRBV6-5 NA TGTGCCAGCAGTTGGGCGGGCACTGAAGCTTTCTTT CASSWAGTEAFF
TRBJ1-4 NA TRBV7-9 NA TGTGCCAGCAGCTTAAGGGGTTACCCTAATGAAAAACTGTTTTTT CASSLRGYPNEKLFF
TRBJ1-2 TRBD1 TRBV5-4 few TGTGCCAGCAGCTTGGGGACAGGGTTCGGCTATGGCTACACCTTC CASSLGTGFGYGYTF
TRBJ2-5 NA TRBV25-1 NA TGTGCCAGCAGTGAATATGGCCAAGAGACCCAGTACTTC CASSEYGQETQYF
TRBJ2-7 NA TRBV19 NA TGTGCCAGTAGTAGGCGGCACAACTACGAGCAGTACTTC CASSRRHNYEQYF
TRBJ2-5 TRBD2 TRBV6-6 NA TGTGCCAGCAGACCCGGGACTAGCGGAGTCCAAGAGACCCAGTACTTC CASRPGTSGVQETQYF
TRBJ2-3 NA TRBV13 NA TGTGCCAGCAGCTTAGAAGGGGATGGCACAGATACGCAGTATTTT CASSLEGDGTDTQYF
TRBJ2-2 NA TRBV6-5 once TGTGCCAGCAGCCCTGGTTCTGGGGAGCTGTTTTTT CASSPGSGELFF
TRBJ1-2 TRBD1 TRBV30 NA TGTGCCTGGAGTGGGGGGACAGGGAATGGCTACACCTTC CAWSGGTGNGYTF
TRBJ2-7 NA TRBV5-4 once TGTGCCAGCAGCCCGACCCCGACCTACGAGCAGTACTTC CASSPTPTYEQYF
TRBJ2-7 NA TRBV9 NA TGTGCCAGCAGTCTTCAGTTGGACTCCTACGAGCAGTACTTC CASSLQLDSYEQYF
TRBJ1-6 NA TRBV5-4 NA TGTGCCAGCACCTCTGGGGACACCGTGAATTCACCCCTCCACTTT CASTSGDTVNSPLHF
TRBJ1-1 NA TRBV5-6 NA TGTGCCAGCAGCTTCGGGGTTTTATACACTGAAGCTTTCTTT CASSFGVLYTEAFF
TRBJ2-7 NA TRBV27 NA TGTGCCAGCAGTTCGTCCGCCAGGGCCCCGCTGGGGTACGAGCAGTACTTC CASSSSARAPLGYEQYF
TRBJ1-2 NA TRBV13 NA TGTGCCAGCCGTCAATCCCTACTGCCCTATGGCTACACCTTC CASRQSLLPYGYTF
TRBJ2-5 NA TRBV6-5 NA TGTGCCAGCAGTACGGCCCGTGAGCAGTACTTC CASSTAREQYF
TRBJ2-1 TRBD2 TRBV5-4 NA TGTGCCAGCAGTCCCGGGACTAGCGAGATGAATGAGCAGTTCTTC CASSPGTSEMNEQFF
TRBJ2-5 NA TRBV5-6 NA TGTGCCAGCAGCTTGGGGGGGACGCAACGGTACTTC CASSLGGTQRYF
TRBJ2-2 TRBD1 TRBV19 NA TGTGCCAGTAGTATGGAGACAGGGGGTGACCCCGGGGAGCTGTTTTTT CASSMETGGDPGELFF
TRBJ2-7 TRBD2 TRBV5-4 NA TGTGCCAGCAGCTCACCGGGACTAGCGGGAGTCTACGAGCAGTACTTC CASSSPGLAGVYEQYF
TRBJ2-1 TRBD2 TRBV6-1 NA TGTGCCAGCAGTGGCCCTATAGCGGGGTTTTCCTACAATGAGCAGTTCTTC CASSGPIAGFSYNEQFF
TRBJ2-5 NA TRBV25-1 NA TGTGCCAGCAGTGAGTTTGTAGAGACCCAGTACTTC CASSEFVETQYF
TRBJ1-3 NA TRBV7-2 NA TGTGCCAGCAGCTTAGTTTTCTCTGGAAACACCATATATTTT CASSLVFSGNTIYF
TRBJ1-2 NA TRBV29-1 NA TGCAGCGCCGGAGGTGGAGGGGGAGACTATGGCTACGCCTTC CSAGGGGGDYGYAF
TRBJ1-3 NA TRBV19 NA TGTGCCAGTAAGACAGGTTCCTCTGGAAACACCATATATTTT CASKTGSSGNTIYF
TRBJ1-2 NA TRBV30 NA TGTGCCTGGAGTGCATCGCCTGGGGGGTACGGCTACACCTTC CAWSASPGGYGYTF
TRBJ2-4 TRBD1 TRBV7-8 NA TGTGCCAGCACCCTATCAAGGACAGGGGACGGTGAAAACATTCAGTACTTC CASTLSRTGDGENIQYF
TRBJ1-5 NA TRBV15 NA TGTGCCACCAGCAGAGATGGGGGAGGGTCGAGCAATCAGCCCCAGCATTTT CATSRDGGGSSNQPQHF
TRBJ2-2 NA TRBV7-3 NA TGTGCCAGCAGCCTTGGGGGAGTTAACACCGGGGAGCTGTTTTTT CASSLGGVNTGELFF
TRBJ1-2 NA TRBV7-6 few TGTGCCAGCAGCTTAGAGGGGGGCCATGGCTACACCTTC CASSLEGGHGYTF
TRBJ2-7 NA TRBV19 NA TGTGCCAGTAGTCCACGGACAGCCGACTACGAGCAGTACTTC CASSPRTADYEQYF
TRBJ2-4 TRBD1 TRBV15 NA TGTGCCACCAGCAGGGACAGGGGGAAAGCCAAAAACATTCAGTACTTC CATSRDRGKAKNIQYF
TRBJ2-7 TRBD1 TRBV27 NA TGTGCCAGCAGCGGACAGGGGATCCACGAGCAGTACTTC CASSGQGIHEQYF
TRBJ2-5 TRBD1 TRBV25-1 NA TGTGCCAGCAGTGAATCGGGACAGGGACTCCAAGAGACCCAGTACTTC CASSESGQGLQETQYF
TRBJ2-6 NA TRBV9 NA TGTGCCAGCAGCCGCAGGGGAAGCTCTGGGGCCAACGTCCTGACTTTC CASSRRGSSGANVLTF
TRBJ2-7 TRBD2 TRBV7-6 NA TGTGCCAGCAGCTTGACTAGCGGGATCGACGAGCAGTACTTC CASSLTSGIDEQYF
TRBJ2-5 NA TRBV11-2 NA TGTGCCAGCAGCCCCCCTTTAGGACGACCTCTCAGCGAGACCCAGTACTTC CASSPPLGRPLSETQYF
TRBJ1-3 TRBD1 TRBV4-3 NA TGCGCCAGCAGCCTGCGGACAGGGACTGGAAACACCATATATTTT CASSLRTGTGNTIYF